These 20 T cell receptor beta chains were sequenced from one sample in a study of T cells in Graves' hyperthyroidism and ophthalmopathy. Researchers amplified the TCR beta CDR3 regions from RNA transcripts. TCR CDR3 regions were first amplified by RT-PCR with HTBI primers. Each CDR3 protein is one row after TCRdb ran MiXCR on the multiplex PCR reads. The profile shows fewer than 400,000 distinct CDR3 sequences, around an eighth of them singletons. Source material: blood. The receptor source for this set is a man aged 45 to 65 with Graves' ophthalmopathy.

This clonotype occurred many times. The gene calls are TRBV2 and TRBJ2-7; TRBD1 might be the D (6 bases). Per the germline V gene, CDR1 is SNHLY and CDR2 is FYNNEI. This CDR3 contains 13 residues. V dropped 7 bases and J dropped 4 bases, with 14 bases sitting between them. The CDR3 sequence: CASKKGQGYEQYF. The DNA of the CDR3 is TGTGCCAGCAAGAAGGGACAAGGATACGAGCAGTACTTC.

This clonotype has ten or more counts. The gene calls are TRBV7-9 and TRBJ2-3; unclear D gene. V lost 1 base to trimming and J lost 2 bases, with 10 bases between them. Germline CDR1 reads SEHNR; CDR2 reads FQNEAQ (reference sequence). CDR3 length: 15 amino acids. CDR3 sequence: CASSLVASDTDTQYF. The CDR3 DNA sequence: TGTGCCAGCAGCTTAGTAGCCAGCGACACAGATACGCAGTATTTT.

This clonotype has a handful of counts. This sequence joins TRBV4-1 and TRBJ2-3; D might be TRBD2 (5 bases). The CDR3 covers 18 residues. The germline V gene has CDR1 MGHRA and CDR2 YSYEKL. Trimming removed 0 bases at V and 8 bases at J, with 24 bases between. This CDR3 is CASSQDSGSLDRSGTQYF. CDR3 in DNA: TGCGCCAGCAGCCAAGATTCTGGTAGTCTGGATCGGAGCGGTACGCAGTATTTT.

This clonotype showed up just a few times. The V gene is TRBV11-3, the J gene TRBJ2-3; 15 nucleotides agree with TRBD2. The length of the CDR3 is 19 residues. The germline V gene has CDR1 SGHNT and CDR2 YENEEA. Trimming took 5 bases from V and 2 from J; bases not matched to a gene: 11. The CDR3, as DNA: TGTGCCAGCAGCCCGGCAGGACTAGCGGGAGGGACTAACACAGATACGCAGTATTTT. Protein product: CASSPAGLAGGTNTDTQYF.

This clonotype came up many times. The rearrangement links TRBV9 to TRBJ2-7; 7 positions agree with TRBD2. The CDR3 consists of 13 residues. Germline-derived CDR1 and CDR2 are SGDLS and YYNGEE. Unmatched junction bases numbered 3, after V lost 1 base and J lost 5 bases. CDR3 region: CASSVKREDEQYF. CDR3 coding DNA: TGTGCCAGCAGCGTAAAGCGGGAAGACGAGCAGTACTTC.

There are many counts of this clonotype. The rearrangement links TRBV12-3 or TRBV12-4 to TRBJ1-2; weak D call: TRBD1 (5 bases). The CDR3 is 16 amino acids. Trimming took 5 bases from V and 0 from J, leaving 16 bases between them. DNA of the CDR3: TGTGCCAGCAGTCTTGACAGTCTTTTACCTAACTATGGCTACACCTTC. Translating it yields CASSLDSLLPNYGYTF.

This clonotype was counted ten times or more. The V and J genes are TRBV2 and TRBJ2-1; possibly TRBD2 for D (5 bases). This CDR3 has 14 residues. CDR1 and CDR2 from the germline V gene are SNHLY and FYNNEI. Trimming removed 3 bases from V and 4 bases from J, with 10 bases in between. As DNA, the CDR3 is TGTGCCAGCAGTGATATAGCGCATTACAATGAGCAGTTCTTC. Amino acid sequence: CASSDIAHYNEQFF.

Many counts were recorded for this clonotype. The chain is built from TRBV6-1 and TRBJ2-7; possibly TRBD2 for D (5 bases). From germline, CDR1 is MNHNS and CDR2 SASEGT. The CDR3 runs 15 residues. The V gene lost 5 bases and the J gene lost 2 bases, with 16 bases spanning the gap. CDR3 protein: CASSKGLAPTYEQYF. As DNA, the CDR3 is TGTGCCAGCAGTAAAGGACTGGCCCCAACCTACGAGCAGTACTTC.

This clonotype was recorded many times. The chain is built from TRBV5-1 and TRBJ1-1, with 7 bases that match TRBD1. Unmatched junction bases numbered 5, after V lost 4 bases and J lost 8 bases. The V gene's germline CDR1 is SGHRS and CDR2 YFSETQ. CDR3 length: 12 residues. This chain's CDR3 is CASSIDRDEAFF. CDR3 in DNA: TGCGCCAGCAGCATAGACAGGGACGAAGCTTTCTTT.

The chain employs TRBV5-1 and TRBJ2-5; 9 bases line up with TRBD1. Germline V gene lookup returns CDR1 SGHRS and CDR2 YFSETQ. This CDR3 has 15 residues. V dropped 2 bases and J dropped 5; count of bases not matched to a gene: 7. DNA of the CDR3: TGCGCCAGCAGCTTACCGGGACAGGGCGGGGAGACCCAGTACTTC. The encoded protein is CASSLPGQGGETQYF.

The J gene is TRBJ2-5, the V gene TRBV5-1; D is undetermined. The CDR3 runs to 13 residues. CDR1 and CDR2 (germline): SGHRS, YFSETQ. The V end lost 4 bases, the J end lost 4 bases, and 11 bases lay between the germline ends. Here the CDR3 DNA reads TGCGCCAGCAGCCCAGACGCGAGAGAGACCCAGTACTTC. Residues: CASSPDARETQYF.

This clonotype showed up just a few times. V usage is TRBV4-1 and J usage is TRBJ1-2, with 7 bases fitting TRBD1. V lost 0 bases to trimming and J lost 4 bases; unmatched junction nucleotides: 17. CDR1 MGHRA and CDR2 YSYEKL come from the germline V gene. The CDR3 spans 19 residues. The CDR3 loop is CASSQDGRGRTFGFYGYTF. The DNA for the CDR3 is TGCGCCAGCAGCCAAGATGGGAGGGGGCGAACCTTCGGCTTCTATGGCTACACCTTC.

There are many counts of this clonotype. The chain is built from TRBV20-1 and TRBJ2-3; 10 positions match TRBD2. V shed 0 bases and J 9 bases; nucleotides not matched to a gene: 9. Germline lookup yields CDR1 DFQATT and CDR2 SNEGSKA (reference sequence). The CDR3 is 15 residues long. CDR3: CSAREVSGRMGTQYF. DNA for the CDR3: TGCAGTGCTAGAGAAGTTAGCGGGAGGATGGGGACGCAGTATTTT.

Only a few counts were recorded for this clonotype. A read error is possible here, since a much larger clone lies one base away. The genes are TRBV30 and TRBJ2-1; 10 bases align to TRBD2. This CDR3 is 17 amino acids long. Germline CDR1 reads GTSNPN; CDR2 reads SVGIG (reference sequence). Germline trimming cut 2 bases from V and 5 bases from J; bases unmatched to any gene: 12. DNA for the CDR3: TGTGCCTGGAGTTTAGAGACTAGCGGGTGGCGGGACAATGAGCAGTTCTTC. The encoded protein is CAWSLETSGWRDNEQFF.

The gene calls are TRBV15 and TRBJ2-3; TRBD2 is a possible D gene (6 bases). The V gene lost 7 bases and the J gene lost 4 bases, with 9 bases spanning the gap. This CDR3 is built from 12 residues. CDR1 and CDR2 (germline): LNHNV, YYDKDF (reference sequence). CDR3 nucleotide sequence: TGTGCCACCACTCGGGAGTCAGATACGCAGTATTTT. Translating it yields CATTRESDTQYF.

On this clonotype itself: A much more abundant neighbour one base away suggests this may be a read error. The CDR3 reads CASSLGPWTESFF. The CDR3 DNA sequence: TGTGCCAGCAGTTTAGGCCCCTGGACTGAATCTTTCTTT. V usage is TRBV12-3 or TRBV12-4 and J usage is TRBJ1-1; no clear D. CDR3 size: 13 residues.

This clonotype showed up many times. The CDR3 DNA is TGTGCCAGCAGTGACCTCGGACAGGGGGCCCATGAAAAACTGTTTTTT. It yields the protein CASSDLGQGAHEKLFF. The genes are TRBV27 and TRBJ1-4, with 11 bases that match TRBD1. Losses at the gene ends were 5 bases for V and 6 bases for J; bases not matched to a gene: 8. The CDR3 has 16 residues. Germline CDR1 and CDR2: MNHEY and SMNVEV (reference sequence).

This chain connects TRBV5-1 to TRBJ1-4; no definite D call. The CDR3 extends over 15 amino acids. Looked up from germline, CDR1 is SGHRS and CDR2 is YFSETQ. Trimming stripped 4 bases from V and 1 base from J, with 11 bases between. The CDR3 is CASSGIGETNEKLFF. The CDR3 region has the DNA TGCGCCAGCAGCGGTATTGGAGAAACTAATGAAAAACTGTTTTTT.

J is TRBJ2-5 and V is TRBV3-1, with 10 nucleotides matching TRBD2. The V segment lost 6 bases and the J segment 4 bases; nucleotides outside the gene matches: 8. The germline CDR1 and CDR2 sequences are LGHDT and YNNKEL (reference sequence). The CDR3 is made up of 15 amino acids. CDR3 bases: TGTGCCAGCAGTCTAGAGCGGGAGGGAGGAGAGACCCAGTACTTC. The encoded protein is CASSLEREGGETQYF.

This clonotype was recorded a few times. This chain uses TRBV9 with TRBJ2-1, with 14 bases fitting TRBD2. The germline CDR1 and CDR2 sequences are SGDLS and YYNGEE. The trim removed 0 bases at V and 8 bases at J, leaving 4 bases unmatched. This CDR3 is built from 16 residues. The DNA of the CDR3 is TGTGCCAGCAGCGTAGGCGGGACTAGCGGGAGCTATGAGCAGTTCTTC. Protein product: CASSVGGTSGSYEQFF.